This is a list of T cell receptor beta chains from one sample in a study of T-cell memory formation after mild COVID-19. In TCRdb, the 5' RACE reads were re-called with MiXCR into one record per CDR3 protein. The repertoire consists of roughly 180,000 distinct CDR3 sequences, with about a fifth occurring once and the leading ten covering 3.9%. Sequencing was performed on PBMCs or a T cell subset sorted from them (not recorded which). Source of these receptors: a man aged 18-30 years who had mild COVID-19 (a few samples of this study predate the infection). Cell type and time point are not known. The conserved cysteine and the conserved F or W are not part of the CDR3 here. The D gene is left open where the match is weak.

TRBJ2-1 | TRBV5-1 | NA | ASSFQGWGNEQF
TRBJ1-5 | TRBV7-2 | TRBD1 | ASSSRVDRNQPQH
TRBJ2-1 | TRBV5-1 | NA | ASSRNRDASYNEQF
TRBJ2-5 | TRBV4-3 | NA | ASSQDPGSGETQY
TRBJ1-2 | TRBV6-5 | NA | ASSQDTNYGYT
TRBJ2-7 | TRBV14 | NA | ASSQDPGVQSYEQY
TRBJ2-2 | TRBV12-3/TRBV12-4 | NA | ASRPQSAGELF
TRBJ1-1 | TRBV29-1 | TRBD1 | SVYTGGRTEAF
TRBJ2-2 | TRBV7-2 | NA | ASSLVGGTNTGELF
TRBJ1-5 | TRBV6-2/TRBV6-3 | NA | ASSFQGRQPQH